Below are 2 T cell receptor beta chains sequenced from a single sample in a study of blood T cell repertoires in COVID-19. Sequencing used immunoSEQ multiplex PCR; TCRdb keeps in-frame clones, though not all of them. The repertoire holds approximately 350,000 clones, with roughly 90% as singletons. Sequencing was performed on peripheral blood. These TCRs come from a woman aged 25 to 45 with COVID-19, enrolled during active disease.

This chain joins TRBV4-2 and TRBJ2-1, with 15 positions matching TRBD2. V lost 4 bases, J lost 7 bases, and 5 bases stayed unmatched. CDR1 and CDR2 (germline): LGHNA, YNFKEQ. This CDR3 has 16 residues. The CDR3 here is CASSLGGLAGGNEQFF. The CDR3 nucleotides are TGTGCCAGCAGCCTCGGGGGACTAGCGGGGGGAAATGAGCAGTTCTTC.

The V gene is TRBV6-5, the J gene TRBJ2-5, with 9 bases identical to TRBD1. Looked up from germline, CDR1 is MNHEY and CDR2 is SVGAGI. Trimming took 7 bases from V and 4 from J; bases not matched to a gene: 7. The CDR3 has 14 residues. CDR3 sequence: CASNPQGAGETQYF. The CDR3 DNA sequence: TGTGCCAGCAACCCACAGGGGGCGGGAGAGACCCAGTACTTC.